The clone carrying this T cell receptor beta chain was recorded at least ten times. Its antigen remains unidentified. This specimen comes from a study of Graves' ophthalmopathy and Graves' hyperthyroidism. Across the study: No treatment had been given when peripheral blood was collected at initial diagnosis.

Germline V CDR1 and CDR2: DFQATT, SNEGSKA (reference sequence). The V gene lost 0 bases and the J gene lost 2 bases, with 7 bases spanning the gap. The CDR3 is 13 residues long. Overall study findings and caveats: Forecasting of ophthalmopathy progression by the model achieved around 71% sensitivity and roughly 72% specificity. Thyroid clonotypes that were expanded above 0.001 frequency mostly also appeared in blood.

The study amplified TCR beta CDR3 regions using RNA transcripts. HTBI-primed RT-PCR formed the first round, and a multiplex PCR formed the second. Each CDR3 protein gets one entry after TCRdb re-called the multiplex PCR reads with MiXCR. The data hold about 380,000 distinct CDR3 sequences, with over 15% observed a single time. Reliance was placed on clinical symptoms, serum thyroxine, TRAb, thyroid ultrasound and orbital computed tomography for diagnosis. This receptor was taken from a woman under 30 with stable Graves' hyperthyroidism. The sample consisted of peripheral blood. The rearrangement uses TRBV20-1 and TRBJ1-1; the D is unclear. The CDR3 protein is CSAREDGNTEAFF. The CDR3 DNA sequence: TGCAGTGCTAGAGAGGACGGTAACACTGAAGCTTTCTTT.